Below are 23 T cell receptor beta chains sequenced from a single sample in a study of control samples from healthy donors and cancer patients. TCRdb keeps only in-frame clones here, not all; method: immunoSEQ multiplex PCR. The sample records around 50,000 clones, 85% to 95% being singletons. The sequencing input was blood. All receptors come from a man younger than 40 in good health.

The genes are TRBV5-4 and TRBJ2-2; tentative D call: TRBD2 (5 bases). The V gene's germline CDR1 is SGHNT and CDR2 YYREEE (reference sequence). CDR3 length: 15 residues. V gave up 0 bases and J gave up 5 bases, with 11 bases separating them. The DNA for the CDR3 is TGTGCCAGCAGCTTGGGCGGGCGCAAAACCGGGGAGCTGTTTTTT. It is translated as CASSLGGRKTGELFF.

The V and J genes are TRBV29-1 and TRBJ2-5; the D is unclear. The CDR3 is made up of 14 amino acids. V lost 0 bases and J 1 base, leaving 9 bases between the germline ends. CDR1 SQVTM and CDR2 ANQGSEA come from the germline V gene. The CDR3 loop is CSVEEDRLQETQYF. The CDR3 DNA reads as TGCAGCGTTGAAGAGGACCGACTCCAAGAGACCCAGTACTTC.

This clone appeared once. The chain employs TRBV5-4 and TRBJ1-2; tentative D call: TRBD1 (5 bases). The V and J ends lost 0 bases and 4 bases respectively, with 7 bases between them. Germline values: CDR1 SGHNT, CDR2 YYREEE (reference sequence). CDR3 length equals 13 residues. CDR3 protein: CASSLVTGYGYTF. Here the CDR3 DNA reads TGTGCCAGCAGCTTGGTCACAGGCTATGGCTACACCTTC.

The chain is built from TRBV10-2 and TRBJ1-1; D is unclear. Germline CDR1 and CDR2: WSHSY and SAAADI. The V end was cut by 5 bases, the J end by 1 base, with 8 bases between. The CDR3 consists of 13 residues. CDR3 nucleotides: TGCGCCAGCAGTAACTCAGAGAACACTGAAGCTTTCTTT. It translates to CASSNSENTEAFF.

The rearrangement joins TRBV18 to TRBJ2-7; TRBD2 matches 7 bases. V shed 1 base, J shed 4 bases, and the junction held 4 bases outside the gene matches. Germline V gives CDR1 KGHSH, CDR2 LQKENI. The CDR3 has 14 amino acids. The CDR3 sequence: CASSPLAGGYEQYF. The CDR3 DNA is TGTGCCAGCTCACCACTAGCGGGTGGATACGAGCAGTACTTC. Together with reference TRBV18 and TRBJ2-7, the CDR3 gives the full variable domain: NAGVMQNPRHLVRRRGQEARLRCSPMKGHSHVYWYRQLPEEGLKFMVYLQKENIIDESGMPKERFSAEFPKEGPSILRIQQVVRGDSAAYFCASSPLAGGYEQYFGPGTRLTVT.

J is TRBJ2-1 and V is TRBV4-1; 10 bases match TRBD2. V lost 3 bases to trimming and J lost 8 bases; unmatched junction nucleotides: 10. There are 16 residues in the CDR3. The germline V gene has CDR1 MGHRA and CDR2 YSYEKL. DNA for the CDR3: TGCGCCAGCAGCCAGCGCGGACTAGCGGCAGAAGATGAGCAGTTCTTC. Its translation: CASSQRGLAAEDEQFF.

The V and J genes are TRBV28 and TRBJ2-2; D is uncertain. The CDR3 contains 12 residues. CDR1 is MDHEN, CDR2 SYDVKM, per germline. The V gene lost 8 bases and the J gene lost 3 bases, with 7 bases spanning the gap. Written as DNA, the CDR3 is TGTGCCAGCTCCCGGGACACCGGGGAGCTGTTTTTT. Translating it yields CASSRDTGELFF.

The CDR3: CASSPAAGGNGELFF. The CDR3 region has the DNA TGTGCCAGCAGCCCCGCCGCGGGGGGGAACGGGGAGCTGTTTTTT. The V call is TRBV11-2, the J call TRBJ2-2; TRBD2 matches 9 bases. Per germline, CDR1 SGHAT and CDR2 FQNNGV. The length of the CDR3 is 15 residues. V shed 5 bases, J shed 7 bases, and the junction held 8 bases outside the gene matches.

V and J are TRBV7-8 and TRBJ2-1, with 13 nucleotides matching TRBD2. The J segment lost 7 bases and the V segment lost 5 bases, leaving 8 bases of the junction unmatched. Per the germline V gene, CDR1 is SGHVS and CDR2 is FQNEAQ. This CDR3 spans 16 amino acids. Here the CDR3 DNA reads TGTGCCAGCAGCCAAGGACTAGCGGGAGTATATAATGAGCAGTTCTTC. Its translation is CASSQGLAGVYNEQFF.

This chain connects TRBV7-3 to TRBJ2-2, with 15 positions matching TRBD2. This CDR3 is built from 20 residues. The V gene's germline CDR1 is SGHTA and CDR2 FQGTGA. V shed 1 base and J 0 bases; nucleotides not matched to a gene: 6. CDR3 amino acids: CASSLIGTSGRIANTGELFF. The DNA of the CDR3 is TGTGCCAGCAGCTTAATCGGGACTAGCGGGAGGATCGCGAACACCGGGGAGCTGTTTTTT.

The chain has TRBV4-1 and TRBJ2-2; D remains ambiguous. The CDR3 consists of 14 residues. CDR1 and CDR2 (germline): MGHRA, YSYEKL. Trimming removed 0 bases from V and 7 bases from J, with 9 bases in between. The DNA of the CDR3 is TGCGCCAGCAGCCAAGATTCGTATCACGGGGAGCTGTTTTTT. Translation gives CASSQDSYHGELFF.

The CDR3 nucleotides read TGTGCCAGCAGCTGGGGACCCAATAATTCACCCCTCCACTTT. Translation: CASSWGPNNSPLHF. The rearrangement uses TRBV11-2 and TRBJ1-6, with TRBD1 as a possible D gene (5 bases). The CDR3 sequence is 14 residues long. From germline, CDR1 is SGHAT and CDR2 FQNNGV. With 4 bases removed from V and 5 bases from J, the gap between germline ends came to 9 bases.

The rearrangement links TRBV5-1 to TRBJ2-2; a weak D match, TRBD2 (6 bases). Germline V gene lookup returns CDR1 SGHRS and CDR2 YFSETQ. Trimming took 6 bases from V and 2 from J, leaving 8 bases between them. The CDR3 has 13 amino acids. DNA for the CDR3: TGCGCCAGCAACGCGGGAAACACCGGGGAGCTGTTTTTT. It yields the protein CASNAGNTGELFF. The whole variable domain, filled in from reference TRBV5-1 and TRBJ2-2, reads KAGVTQTPRYLIKTRGQQVTLSCSPISGHRSVSWYQQTPGQGLQFLFEYFSETQRNKGNFPGRFSGRQFSNSRSEMNVSTLELGDSALYLCASNAGNTGELFFGEGSRLTVL.

V gene TRBV7-2 combines with J gene TRBJ1-1; TRBD1 might be the D (5 bases). This CDR3 has 13 amino acids. Germline assignment: CDR1 SGHTA and CDR2 FQGNSA. V lost 3 bases, J lost 4 bases, and 9 bases lay in between. CDR3 sequence (DNA): TGTGCCAGCAGCTTCGATGGGGGCACTGAAGCTTTCTTT. Amino acids: CASSFDGGTEAFF.

The gene calls are TRBV7-3 and TRBJ2-2; D perhaps matches TRBD1 (5 bases). V was shortened by 2 bases and J by 4 bases, with 11 bases between the two germline ends. CDR1 SGHTA and CDR2 FQGTGA come from the germline V gene. The CDR3 covers 15 residues. The CDR3 region has the DNA TGTGCCAGCAGCTTAGACGCCAGGGTCACCGGGGAGCTGTTTTTT. Its translation: CASSLDARVTGELFF.

The chain carries TRBV5-1 and TRBJ2-3; D is uncertain. V lost 0 bases and J lost 4, with 6 bases in between. From germline, CDR1 is SGHRS and CDR2 YFSETQ. The CDR3 is 13 amino acids. CDR3: CASSLGAADTQYF. The DNA for the CDR3 is TGCGCCAGCAGCTTGGGTGCGGCAGATACGCAGTATTTT.

The V gene is TRBV4-3, the J gene TRBJ2-5; 7 positions agree with TRBD1. Looked up from germline, CDR1 is LGHNA and CDR2 is YSLEER. The CDR3 covers 15 residues. With 1 base clipped from V and 2 bases from J, the junction kept 4 bases outside the gene matches. Here the CDR3 reads CASSQGAGGQETQYF. CDR3 DNA sequence: TGCGCCAGCAGCCAAGGGGCAGGGGGACAAGAGACCCAGTACTTC.

This clone occurred once. This chain links TRBV12-3 or TRBV12-4 with TRBJ1-5, with a possible D match to TRBD1 (5 bases). There are 13 residues in the CDR3. V was clipped by 7 bases and J by 2 bases, with 9 bases between them. The CDR3 sequence is CASTRGGNQPQHF. The CDR3 DNA is TGTGCCAGCACGAGGGGTGGCAATCAGCCCCAGCATTTT.

The chain is built from TRBV29-1 and TRBJ1-1; 10 bases are a match to TRBD1. Trimming took 3 bases from V and 5 from J; bases not matched to a gene: 6. The CDR3 consists of 14 residues. The germline gives CDR1 SQVTM, CDR2 ANQGSEA. CDR3 DNA: TGCAGCGTTGAGGGACAGGGGCCGGGGACTGAAGCTTTCTTT. Protein: CSVEGQGPGTEAFF.

The DNA for the CDR3 is TGCGCCAGCAGCTTGGAGGGGGCGAGTGAAAAACTGTTTTTT. Residues: CASSLEGASEKLFF. The chain combines TRBV5-1 with TRBJ1-4, with 7 bases matching TRBD1. The V and J ends lost 0 bases and 7 bases, in that order; junction bases with no gene match: 3. Germline values: CDR1 SGHRS, CDR2 YFSETQ. The CDR3 is 14 amino acids.

The chain carries TRBV29-1 and TRBJ2-6; TRBD2 agrees at 9 bases. Germline V lookup: CDR1 SQVTM, CDR2 ANQGSEA. The CDR3 is 18 amino acids. V was clipped by 1 base and J by 0 bases; unmatched bases: 7. CDR3 protein: CSVEVVLAGSSGANVLTF. CDR3 DNA sequence: TGCAGCGTTGAAGTAGTTCTAGCGGGATCCTCTGGGGCCAACGTCCTGACTTTC.

This clone was observed a single time. This sequence joins TRBV9 and TRBJ2-4; no firm D call. The V gene lost 3 bases and the J gene lost 4 bases, with 14 bases spanning the gap. The CDR3 consists of 15 residues. Germline V gene data show CDR1 as SGDLS and CDR2 as YYNGEE. The CDR3 here is CASSASGEPKNIQYF. Here the CDR3 DNA reads TGTGCCAGCAGCGCCTCAGGAGAACCTAAAAACATTCAGTACTTC.

This clone was seen a single time. The chain joins TRBV4-3 to TRBJ1-4; D perhaps matches TRBD1 (5 bases). CDR1 is LGHNA, CDR2 YSLEER, per germline. V gave up 4 bases and J gave up 8 bases, with 17 bases separating them. The CDR3 has 15 residues. Written as DNA, the CDR3 is TGCGCCAGCAGCCCTCGGGGGAGGGTTGGCGAAAAACTGTTTTTT. Amino acids: CASSPRGRVGEKLFF.